This T cell receptor (beta chain) emerged from a study of T cells expressing NK-cell markers. Study details: There were seven HCMV-seropositive donors and one seronegative donor among the eight sequenced.

The CDR3 sequence is 15 residues long. Germline V gives CDR1 LGHNA, CDR2 YSLEER. Study results and limitations: One observes that, in several donors, these clonotypes were also the leading ones within the CD3+CD56-NKG2C+ fraction. In about six donors, dominant CD3+CD56+NKG2C+ clones formed roughly 1.0-7.5% of CD8+ cells.

On this clonotype itself: What it recognizes is unknown.

TCRdb reprocessed the 5' RACE reads, with one entry per CDR3 protein and no DNA. The sample table sets out 130,000 to 150,000 distinct CDR3 sequences. Sequences were obtained from blood T cells: a sorted CD56 or NKG2C T cell subset, CD4+ or CD8+ T cells, or bulk PBMC T cells (not recorded which). This rearrangement joins TRBV4-3 to TRBJ2-1; as DNA is missing, the TRBD1 call by TCRdb cannot be tested. This sequence originates from a man in his late teens or twenties in good health. The CDR3 reads CASSQDPVSAPEQFF.